The T cell receptor (beta chain) described here comes from a study of blood T cell repertoires in COVID-19. This table comes from immunoSEQ multiplex PCR, and its TCRdb copy is limited to in-frame clones, with some not included. The sample yields roughly 70,000 clones, over 75% seen once. The CDR3 covers 13 residues. The ends were cut back, 3 bases at V and 12 bases at J, with 15 bases in the middle. Germline CDR1 is MNHNS and CDR2 is SASEGT. Specimen: peripheral blood. The receptor's source is a man between 50 and 59 years old with active COVID-19. V usage is TRBV6-1 and J usage is TRBJ2-1, with TRBD2 as a possible D gene (6 bases). In DNA, the CDR3 is TGTGCCAGCAGTGAGGGACTCAATCTCGGGCAGTTCTTC. Translated, it gives CASSEGLNLGQFF.